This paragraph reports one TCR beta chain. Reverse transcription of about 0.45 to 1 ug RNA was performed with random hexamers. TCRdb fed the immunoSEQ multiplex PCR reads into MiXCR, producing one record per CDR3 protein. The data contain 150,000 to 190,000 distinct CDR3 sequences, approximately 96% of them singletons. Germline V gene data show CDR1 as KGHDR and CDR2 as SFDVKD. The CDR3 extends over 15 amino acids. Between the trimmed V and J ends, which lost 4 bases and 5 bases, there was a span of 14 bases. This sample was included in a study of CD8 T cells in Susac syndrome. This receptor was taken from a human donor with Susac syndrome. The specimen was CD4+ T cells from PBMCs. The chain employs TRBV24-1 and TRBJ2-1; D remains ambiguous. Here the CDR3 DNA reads TGTGCCACCAGTGAGAGTCCCCAATCAGACAATGAGCAGTTCTTC. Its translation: CATSESPQSDNEQFF.